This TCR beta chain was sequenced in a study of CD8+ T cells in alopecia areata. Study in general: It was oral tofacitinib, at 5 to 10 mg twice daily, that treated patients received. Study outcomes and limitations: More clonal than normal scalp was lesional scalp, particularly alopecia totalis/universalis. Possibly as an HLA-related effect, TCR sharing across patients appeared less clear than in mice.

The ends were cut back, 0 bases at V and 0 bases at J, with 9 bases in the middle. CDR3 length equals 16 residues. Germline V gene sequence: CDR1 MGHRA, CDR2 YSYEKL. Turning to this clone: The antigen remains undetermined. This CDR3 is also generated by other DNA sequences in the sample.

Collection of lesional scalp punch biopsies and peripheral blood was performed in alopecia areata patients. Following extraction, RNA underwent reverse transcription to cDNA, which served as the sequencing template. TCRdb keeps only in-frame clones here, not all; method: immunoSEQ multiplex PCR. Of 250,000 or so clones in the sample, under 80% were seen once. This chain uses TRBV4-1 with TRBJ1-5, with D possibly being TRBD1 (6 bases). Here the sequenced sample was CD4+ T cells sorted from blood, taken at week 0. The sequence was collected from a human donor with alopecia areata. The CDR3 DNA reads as TGCGCCAGCAGCCAAGAACAGGGACTTAGCAATCAGCCCCAGCATTTT. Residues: CASSQEQGLSNQPQHF.